The T cell receptor (beta chain) described here comes from a study of cytomegalovirus exposure and HLA in healthy donors. The donors were members of the validation cohort, which comprised 120 subjects and was separate from the first cohort of 730 or so subjects. Generated by immunoSEQ multiplex PCR, the TCRdb table keeps only in-frame clones and is missing some. The repertoire holds about 160,000 clones, with just under 90% as singletons. This CDR3 has 15 amino acids. V dropped 2 bases and J dropped 1 base, with 11 bases sitting between them. The V gene's germline CDR1 is SGHTA and CDR2 FQGTGA. The sequencing input was PBMCs. J is TRBJ1-1 and V is TRBV7-3, with D hard to call. This sequence was found in a man between 18 and 35 years old in good health and CMV-seropositive. CDR3 sequence: CASSLSGTANTEAFF. The CDR3 nucleotides are TGTGCCAGCAGCTTATCGGGAACCGCGAACACTGAAGCTTTCTTT.